This T cell receptor (beta chain) was sequenced for a study of shared clonotypes between healthy human individuals. About the study: Each donor's CD8 memory used one plate, CD8 naive two, each CD4 subset three.

Positively selected for CCR7, the CD45RO-negative cells used as naive CD8 cells excluded terminally differentiated effector memory CD45RA+ cells. Trimming left V 2 bases short and J 4 bases short, with 10 bases between. This CDR3 comprises 13 residues. From germline, CDR1 is SGHRS and CDR2 YFSETQ. Study observations and caveats: As a rule, naive subsets had a larger estimated richness than memory subsets.

As to this clone: Its target is not known.

Sequenced by immunoSEQ multiplex PCR; TCRdb stores in-frame clones only, minus some. This repertoire shows 2 million or so clones, about 95% found once; its top ten account for roughly 1%. The receptor was isolated from a young man in good health. The chain joins TRBV5-1 to TRBJ2-7; the D gene could be TRBD1 or TRBD2 (5 bases each). Sequenced input: naive CD8+ T cells sorted from blood. As DNA, the CDR3 is TGCGCCAGCAGCTTAGGGAGACAGTACGAGCAGTACTTC. As protein: CASSLGRQYEQYF.